Sequencing of this T cell receptor (beta chain) was carried out in a study of shared clonotypes between healthy human individuals. Some clones are missing from TCRdb's copy, which holds only in-frame ones; the method was immunoSEQ multiplex PCR. This table holds about 520,000 clones, over 70% found once. All donors qualified as healthy HIV-negative adults and had experienced no recent acute infections or vaccinations. This CDR3 is built from 17 residues. The V segment lost 5 bases and the J segment 10 bases; nucleotides outside the gene matches: 19. The germline V gene encodes CDR1 SGHTA and CDR2 FQGNSA.

The J gene is TRBJ2-3, the V gene TRBV7-2; 9 positions match TRBD2. Sequencing was carried out using PBMCs. The clonotype originates from a woman aged 40 to 50 in good health. Some clones in this sample may be carry-over from other donors' samples. The CDR3 here is CASSTSGLATKGKAQYF. As DNA, the CDR3 is TGTGCCAGCAGCACGTCAGGACTAGCGACCAAAGGGAAAGCGCAGTATTTT.